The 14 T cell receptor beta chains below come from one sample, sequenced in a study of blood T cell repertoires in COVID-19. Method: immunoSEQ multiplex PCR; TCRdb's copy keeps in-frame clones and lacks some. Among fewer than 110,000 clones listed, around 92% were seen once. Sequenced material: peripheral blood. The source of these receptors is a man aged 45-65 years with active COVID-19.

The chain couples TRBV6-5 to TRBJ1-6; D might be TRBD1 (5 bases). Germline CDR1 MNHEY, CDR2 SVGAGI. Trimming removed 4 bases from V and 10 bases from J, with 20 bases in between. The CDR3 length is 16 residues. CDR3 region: CASSSLSKQGNSPLHF. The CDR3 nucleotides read TGTGCCAGCAGTTCCCTTAGTAAGCAGGGCAACTCACCCCTCCACTTT.

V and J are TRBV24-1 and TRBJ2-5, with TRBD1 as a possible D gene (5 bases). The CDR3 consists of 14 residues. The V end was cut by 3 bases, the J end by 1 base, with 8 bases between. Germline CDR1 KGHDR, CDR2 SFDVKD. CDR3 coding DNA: TGTGCCACCAGTGATGGGGCCCTCCAAGAGACCCAGTACTTC. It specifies CATSDGALQETQYF.

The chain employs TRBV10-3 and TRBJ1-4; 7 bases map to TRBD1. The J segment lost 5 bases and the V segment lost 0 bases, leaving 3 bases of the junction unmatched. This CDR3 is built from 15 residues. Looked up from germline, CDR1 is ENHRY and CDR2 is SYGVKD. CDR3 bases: TGTGCCATCAGTGAGTCCAGGGGGACCAATGAAAAACTGTTTTTT. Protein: CAISESRGTNEKLFF.

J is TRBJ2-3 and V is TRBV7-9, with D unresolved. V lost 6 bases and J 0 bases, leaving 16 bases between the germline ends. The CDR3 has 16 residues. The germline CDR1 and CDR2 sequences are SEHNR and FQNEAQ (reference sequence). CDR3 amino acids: CASRNLHDSSTDTQYF. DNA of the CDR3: TGTGCCAGCAGAAACTTGCATGATTCTAGCACAGATACGCAGTATTTT.

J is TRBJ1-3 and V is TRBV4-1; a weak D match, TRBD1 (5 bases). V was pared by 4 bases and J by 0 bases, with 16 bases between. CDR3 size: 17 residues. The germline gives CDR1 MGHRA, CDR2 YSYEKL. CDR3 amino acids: CASSLGPPGGSGNTIYF. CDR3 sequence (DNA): TGCGCCAGCAGCCTCGGCCCTCCGGGGGGCTCTGGAAACACCATATATTTT.

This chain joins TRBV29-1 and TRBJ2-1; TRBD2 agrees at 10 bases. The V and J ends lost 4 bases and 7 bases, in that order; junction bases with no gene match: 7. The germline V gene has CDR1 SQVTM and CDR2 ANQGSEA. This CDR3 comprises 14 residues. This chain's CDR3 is CSVAVSGRENEQFF. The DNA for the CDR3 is TGCAGCGTTGCAGTCAGCGGGAGGGAAAATGAGCAGTTCTTC.

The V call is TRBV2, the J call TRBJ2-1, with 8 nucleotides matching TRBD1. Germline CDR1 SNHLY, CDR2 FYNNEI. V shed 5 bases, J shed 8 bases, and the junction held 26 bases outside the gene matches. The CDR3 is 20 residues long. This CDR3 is CASSLRGRSWTLRAMDEQFF. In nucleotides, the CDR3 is TGTGCCAGCAGTCTCAGGGGGCGGAGTTGGACGTTGAGGGCAATGGATGAGCAGTTCTTC.

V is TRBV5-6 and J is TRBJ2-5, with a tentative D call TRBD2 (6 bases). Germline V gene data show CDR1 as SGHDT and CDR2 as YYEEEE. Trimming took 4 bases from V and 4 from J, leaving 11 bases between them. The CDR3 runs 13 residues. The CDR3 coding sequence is TGTGCCAGCAGCGCCACAGCGGGAGAGACCCAGTACTTC. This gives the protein CASSATAGETQYF.

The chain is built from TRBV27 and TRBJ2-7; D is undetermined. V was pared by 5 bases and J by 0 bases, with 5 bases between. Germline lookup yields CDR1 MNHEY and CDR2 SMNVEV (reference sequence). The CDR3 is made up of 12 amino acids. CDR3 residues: CASSPFSYEQYF. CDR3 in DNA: TGTGCCAGCAGTCCCTTCTCCTACGAGCAGTACTTC.

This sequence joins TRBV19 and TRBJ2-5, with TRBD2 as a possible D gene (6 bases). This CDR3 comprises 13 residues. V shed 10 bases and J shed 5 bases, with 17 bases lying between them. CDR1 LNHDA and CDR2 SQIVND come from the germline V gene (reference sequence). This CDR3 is CATRRGGTETQYF. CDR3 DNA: TGTGCCACCCGTAGGGGAGGTACGGAGACCCAGTACTTC.

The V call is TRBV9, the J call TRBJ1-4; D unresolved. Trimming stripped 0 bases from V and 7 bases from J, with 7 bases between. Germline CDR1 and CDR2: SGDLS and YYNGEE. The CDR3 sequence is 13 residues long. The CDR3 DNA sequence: TGTGCCAGCAGCGTAGGTGCAGGTGAAAAACTGTTTTTT. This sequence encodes CASSVGAGEKLFF. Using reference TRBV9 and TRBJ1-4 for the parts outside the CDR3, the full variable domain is DSGVTQTPKHLITATGQRVTLRCSPRSGDLSVYWYQQSLDQGLQFLIQYYNGEERAKGNILERFSAQQFPDLHSELNLSSLELGDSALYFCASSVGAGEKLFFGSGTQLSVL.

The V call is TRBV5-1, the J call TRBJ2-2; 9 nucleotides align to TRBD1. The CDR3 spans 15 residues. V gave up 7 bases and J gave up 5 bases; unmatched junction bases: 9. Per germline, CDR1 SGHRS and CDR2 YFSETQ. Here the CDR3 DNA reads TGCGCCAGCGGACTACAGGGGGCGCAAACCGGGGAGCTGTTTTTT. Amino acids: CASGLQGAQTGELFF.

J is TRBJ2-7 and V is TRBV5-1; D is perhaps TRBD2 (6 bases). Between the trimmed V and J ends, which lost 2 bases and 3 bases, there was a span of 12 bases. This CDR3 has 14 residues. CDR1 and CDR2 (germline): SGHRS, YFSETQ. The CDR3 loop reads CASSFGGQIYEQYF. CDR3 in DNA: TGCGCCAGCAGCTTCGGGGGTCAGATCTACGAGCAGTACTTC. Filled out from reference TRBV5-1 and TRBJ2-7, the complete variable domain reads KAGVTQTPRYLIKTRGQQVTLSCSPISGHRSVSWYQQTPGQGLQFLFEYFSETQRNKGNFPGRFSGRQFSNSRSEMNVSTLELGDSALYLCASSFGGQIYEQYFGPGTRLTVT.

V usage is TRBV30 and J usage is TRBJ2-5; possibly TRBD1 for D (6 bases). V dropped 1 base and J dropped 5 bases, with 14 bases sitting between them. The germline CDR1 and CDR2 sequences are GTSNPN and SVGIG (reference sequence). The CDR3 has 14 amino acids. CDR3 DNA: TGTGCCTGGAGTGCACACACAGGGCTCGAGACCCAGTACTTC. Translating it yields CAWSAHTGLETQYF.